The 6 T cell receptor beta chains in this list originate from one sample, sequenced in a study of CXCR3-negative and CXCR3-positive naive CD8 T cells. The authors prepared UMI-labeled TRB cDNA libraries by 5' RACE. Reanalyzing the 5' RACE reads, TCRdb keeps one entry per CDR3 protein, without DNA. The sample holds about 62,000 distinct CDR3 sequences. The sample consisted of naive CXCR3- CD8+ T cells from blood. Subset: CD45RO-CCR7+CD27+CD95- naive CD8+ T cells lacking CXCR3 (TNR3-). Receptors originate from a human donor in good health. Some clones in this sample may be carry-over from other donors' samples.

V usage is TRBV4-2 and J usage is TRBJ1-1; TCRdb reports TRBD1, a call that lacks DNA to check it against. Germline CDR1 LGHNA, CDR2 YNFKEQ. CDR3 size: 12 residues. The chain's CDR3 is CASSQAGTEAFF.

The chain carries TRBV28 and TRBJ2-7; no DNA is available, so the TRBD1 call from TCRdb remains unchecked. Germline V gene data show CDR1 as MDHEN and CDR2 as SYDVKM. The CDR3 sequence is 15 residues long. The CDR3 region is CASTPGRESSYEQYF.

The V call is TRBV3-1, the J call TRBJ2-1; TCRdb calls TRBD1, which cannot be checked without DNA. Germline lookup yields CDR1 LGHDT and CDR2 YNNKEL (reference sequence). The CDR3 is 17 amino acids. The CDR3 loop is CASSQVVGGASYNEQFF.

The chain combines TRBV3-1 with TRBJ2-7; TCRdb lists TRBD1, though no DNA is available to test this call. Per the germline V gene, CDR1 is LGHDT and CDR2 is YNNKEL (reference sequence). The CDR3 loop spans 16 amino acids. CDR3 amino acids: CASSQDARGGSYEQYF.

This chain connects TRBV6-1 to TRBJ2-1; TCRdb indicates TRBD2, and absent DNA this call remains unverified. The CDR3 covers 15 residues. In germline, CDR1 is MNHNS, CDR2 SASEGT. The CDR3 loop reads CASSRTSGGVNEQFF.

The rearrangement joins TRBV2 to TRBJ2-7; lacking DNA, the TRBD1 call made by TCRdb goes unchecked. Per the germline V gene, CDR1 is SNHLY and CDR2 is FYNNEI. CDR3 size: 12 residues. The CDR3 sequence is CASSKGQLEQYF. The complete variable domain, with remaining parts taken from reference TRBV2 and TRBJ2-7, reads EPEVTQTPSHQVTQMGQEVILRCVPISNHLYFYWYRQILGQKVEFLVSFYNNEISEKSEIFDDQFSVERPDGSNFTLKIRSTKLEDSAMYFCASSKGQLEQYFGPGTRLTVT.